A selection of T cell receptor beta chains follows, all from one sample in a study of T cells in Graves' hyperthyroidism and ophthalmopathy. Via MiXCR, TCRdb re-called the multiplex PCR reads, giving one row per CDR3 protein. Found here are a few hundred thousand distinct CDR3 sequences, 20% to 25% of them singletons; the top ten hold roughly 60%. Material: blood. Source of these receptors: a man younger than 45 with Graves' ophthalmopathy. The CDR3 runs from the conserved cysteine through the conserved F or W. Fields, in order: CDR3 length, J gene, clone size, D gene, V gene, CDR3 protein, CDR3 DNA. A D gene is named only where the DNA matches it firmly. The size of a clone is reported for some rows only, either as once, few or many, or as a class for expanded clones.

>14|TRBJ2-2|.|.|TRBV24-1
CATSDNRNTGELFF
TGTGCCACCAGTGATAACAGGAACACCGGGGAGCTGTTTTTT
>14|TRBJ2-7|.|.|TRBV9
CASSLAPTSYEQYF
TGTGCCAGCAGCCTCGCGCCCACCAGCTACGAGCAGTACTTC
>15|TRBJ2-1|few|.|TRBV6-5
CASSYGGSGVNEQFF
TGTGCCAGCAGTTACGGAGGGTCGGGAGTAAATGAGCAGTTCTTC
>16|TRBJ2-7|.|TRBD2|TRBV20-1
CSARWLAGSSYNEQYF
TGCAGTGCTAGGTGGCTAGCGGGGAGCTCCTACAATGAGCAGTACTTC
>18|TRBJ2-3|.|TRBD2|TRBV7-2
CASSLALLTSGNTDTQYF
TGTGCCAGCAGCTTAGCCCTTTTGACTAGCGGGAACACAGATACGCAGTATTTT
>13|TRBJ2-7|many|TRBD2|TRBV20-1
CSARTSGLYEQYF
TGCAGTGCGCGGACTAGCGGACTATACGAGCAGTACTTC
>11|TRBJ2-1|few|.|TRBV20-1
CSLRRYNEQFF
TGCAGTTTGCGGCGGTACAATGAGCAGTTCTTC
>13|TRBJ1-1|many|TRBD1|TRBV3-1
CASSHRGDTEAFF
TGTGCCAGCAGCCACAGGGGGGACACTGAAGCTTTCTTT
>14|TRBJ2-5|.|.|TRBV19
CASSILISAETQYF
TGTGCCAGTAGTATTTTGATAAGTGCGGAGACCCAGTACTTC
>15|TRBJ2-7|.|TRBD1|TRBV19
CASSPRTGGGYEQYF
TGTGCCAGTAGTCCAAGGACAGGGGGCGGCTACGAGCAGTACTTC
>16|TRBJ2-6|.|TRBD2|TRBV2
CASILQRGAGANVLTF
TGTGCCAGCATCTTACAACGGGGGGCTGGGGCCAACGTCCTGACTTTC
>14|TRBJ1-1|.|.|TRBV7-3
CASSSGPSNTEAFF
TGTGCCAGCAGTTCCGGCCCCAGTAACACTGAAGCTTTCTTT
>13|TRBJ2-5|few|TRBD1|TRBV6-1
CASRLDRVETQYF
TGTGCCAGCCGGCTAGACAGGGTTGAGACCCAGTACTTC
>16|TRBJ2-1|.|TRBD2|TRBV5-1
CASSFRTSSSYNEQFF
TGCGCCAGCAGCTTTCGGACTAGCAGCTCCTACAATGAGCAGTTCTTC
>16|TRBJ2-2|.|.|TRBV3-1
CASSQARTGHTGELFF
TGTGCCAGCAGCCAAGCCCGGACGGGGCACACCGGGGAGCTGTTTTTT
>17|TRBJ2-2|.|TRBD2|TRBV7-3
CASSLSPTSGGSGELFF
TGTGCCAGCAGCTTATCCCCGACTAGCGGGGGATCCGGGGAGCTGTTTTTT
>12|TRBJ1-1|.|.|TRBV12-3/TRBV12-4
CASSSEGAEAFF
TGTGCCAGCAGTTCTGAGGGAGCTGAAGCTTTCTTT
>14|TRBJ2-3|few|TRBD2|TRBV12-3/TRBV12-4
CASSWTRDGDTQYF
TGTGCCAGCAGTTGGACTAGGGACGGGGATACGCAGTATTTT
>14|TRBJ1-5|few|.|TRBV9
CASSVGVSNQPQHF
TGTGCCAGCAGCGTAGGAGTTAGCAATCAGCCCCAGCATTTT
>13|TRBJ2-7|.|.|TRBV20-1
CSARRVSRYEQYF
TGCAGTGCTCGCCGGGTCTCCCGCTACGAGCAGTACTTC
>15|TRBJ2-7|many|TRBD2|TRBV15
CATSRLAGLTYEQYF
TGTGCCACCAGCAGACTAGCGGGCCTTACCTACGAGCAGTACTTC
>15|TRBJ2-7|.|TRBD1|TRBV9
CASSVTGTSSYEQYF
TGTGCCAGCAGCGTGACAGGGACAAGCTCCTACGAGCAGTACTTC
>15|TRBJ1-1|.|TRBD1|TRBV28
CASRAGGGKNTEAFF
TGTGCCAGCAGAGCAGGGGGGGGGAAGAACACTGAAGCTTTCTTT
>15|TRBJ1-5|many|TRBD1|TRBV12-3/TRBV12-4
CASSGQGHSNQPQHF
TGTGCCAGCAGCGGACAGGGGCATAGCAATCAGCCCCAGCATTTT
>15|TRBJ1-5|many|.|TRBV20-1
CSARGSDSSNQPQHF
TGCAGTGCTAGAGGGTCCGACAGTAGCAATCAGCCCCAGCATTTT
>16|TRBJ2-1|.|TRBD1|TRBV20-1
CSANRQGTTNYNEQFF
TGCAGTGCAAATCGACAGGGTACCACGAACTACAATGAGCAGTTCTTC
>16|TRBJ1-1|many|.|TRBV28
CASSLWGRGQGSEAFF
TGTGCCAGCAGTTTATGGGGCCGGGGCCAAGGAAGTGAAGCTTTCTTT
>13|TRBJ2-1|.|.|TRBV20-1
CSARRGGGNEQFF
TGCAGTGCTAGGAGGGGGGGGGGGAATGAGCAGTTCTTC
>15|TRBJ2-1|.|.|TRBV6-1
CASKQVGQRYNEQFF
TGTGCCAGCAAGCAGGTGGGACAACGATACAATGAGCAGTTCTTC